The T cell receptor (beta chain) under discussion was sequenced for a study of shared clonotypes between healthy human individuals. The study's findings and limits: Relative to memory subsets, naive subsets generally showed larger estimated richness. Sampling was confined to blood; repertoires within tissues likely differ. Limited genetic and exposure-history diversity came from having few donors.

The sample holds one count of this clone. Its antigen is as yet unknown. CD8 cells classed as naive were CD45RO-negative and positively selected for CCR7, excluding terminally differentiated effector memory CD45RA+ cells. Healthy adults negative for HIV, lacking recent acute infections or vaccinations, served as donors. Some clones are missing from TCRdb's copy, which holds only in-frame ones; the method was immunoSEQ multiplex PCR. The sample gives under 2,000,000 clones, about 95% of which show up once; 0.95% to 1.5% is in the top ten. The CDR3 consists of 15 residues. Germline V gene data show CDR1 as SGDLS and CDR2 as YYNGEE. V dropped 4 bases and J dropped 3 bases, with 15 bases sitting between them.

The receptor was derived from a man aged 18 to 35 in good health. The sample was naive CD8+ T cells sorted from blood. The V gene is TRBV9, the J gene TRBJ2-3, with D possibly TRBD2 on 7 matching bases. CDR3 bases: TGTGCCAGCAGCCCCTCGGGGGGCGTAACAGATACGCAGTATTTT. Its translation is CASSPSGGVTDTQYF.